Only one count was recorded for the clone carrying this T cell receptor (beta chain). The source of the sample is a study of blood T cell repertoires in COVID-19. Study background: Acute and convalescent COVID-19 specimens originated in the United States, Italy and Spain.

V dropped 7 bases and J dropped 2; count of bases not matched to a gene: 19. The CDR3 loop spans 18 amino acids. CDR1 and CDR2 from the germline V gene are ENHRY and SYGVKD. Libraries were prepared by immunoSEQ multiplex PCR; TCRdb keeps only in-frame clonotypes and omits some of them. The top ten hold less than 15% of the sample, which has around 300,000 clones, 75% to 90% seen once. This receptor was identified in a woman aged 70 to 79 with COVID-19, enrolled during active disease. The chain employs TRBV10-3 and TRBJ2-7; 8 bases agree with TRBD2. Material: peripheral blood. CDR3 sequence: CAIIPSALPGLGAYEQYF. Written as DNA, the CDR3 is TGTGCCATCATACCCTCAGCCTTACCGGGACTAGGAGCCTACGAGCAGTACTTC.